The 24 T cell receptor beta chains below come from one sample, sequenced in a study of blood T cell repertoires in COVID-19. Profiling relied on immunoSEQ multiplex PCR, and the TCRdb table lists in-frame clones only, not all of them. The table lists about 190,000 clones, around 78% of them singletons. Input material: peripheral blood. The receptors shown here come from an elderly woman with active or convalescent COVID-19.

This chain uses TRBV3-1 (or the pseudogene TRBV3-2) with TRBJ2-3; 11 nucleotides line up with TRBD2. Trimming cost V 4 bases and J 1 base; bases outside gene matches: 1. This CDR3 region has 15 residues. The germline CDR1 and CDR2 sequences are LGHDT and YNNKEL (reference sequence). CDR3 region: CASSPLAGGTDTQYF. CDR3 in DNA: TGTGCCAGCAGCCCACTAGCGGGGGGCACAGATACGCAGTATTTT.

This chain connects TRBV2 to TRBJ2-1, with TRBD2 identical over 12 bases. The CDR3 consists of 15 residues. In germline, CDR1 is SNHLY, CDR2 FYNNEI. V was clipped by 9 bases and J by 7 bases; unmatched bases: 10. CDR3 region: CARRSSGGEANEQFF. CDR3 sequence (DNA): TGTGCCAGAAGATCTAGCGGGGGGGAGGCGAATGAGCAGTTCTTC.

The rearrangement joins TRBV3-1 (or the pseudogene TRBV3-2) to TRBJ2-4; 8 bases align to TRBD1. Germline CDR1 reads LGHDT; CDR2 reads YNNKEL (reference sequence). Trimming at V came to 3 bases and at J to 2 bases, leaving 9 bases not matched to a gene. CDR3 size: 17 residues. The CDR3 DNA sequence: TGTGCCAGCAGCCACAAGATTTGGGACAGGTCCAAAAACATTCAGTACTTC. Translating it yields CASSHKIWDRSKNIQYF.

V usage is TRBV18 and J usage is TRBJ2-5; 8 bases map to TRBD1. The J segment lost 5 bases and the V segment lost 5 bases, leaving 7 bases of the junction unmatched. Germline CDR1 reads KGHSH; CDR2 reads LQKENI. This CDR3 has 14 amino acids. The CDR3 coding sequence is TGTGCCAGCTCAAGGGGACAGGTCCTTGAGACCCAGTACTTC. Translation gives CASSRGQVLETQYF.

This chain joins TRBV5-4 and TRBJ2-3; the D gene is possibly TRBD1 (6 bases). CDR1 is SGHNT and CDR2 is YYREEE in the germline V gene (reference sequence). Deletions cut 4 bases from V and 4 bases from J, with 19 bases between. The CDR3 extends over 16 amino acids. The CDR3 is CASSPRAPGAADTQYF. CDR3 DNA sequence: TGTGCCAGCAGCCCCCGGGCCCCAGGGGCGGCAGATACGCAGTATTTT.

The chain combines TRBV6-1 with TRBJ2-1, with 11 nucleotides matching TRBD2. Trimming at V came to 0 bases and at J to 3 bases, leaving 4 bases not matched to a gene. This CDR3 contains 17 residues. In germline, CDR1 is MNHNS, CDR2 SASEGT. For the CDR3, the DNA is TGTGCCAGCAGTGAAGCCCCTACTAGCGGGGGCTACAATGAGCAGTTCTTC. Translation gives CASSEAPTSGGYNEQFF.

The chain recombines TRBV4-3 with TRBJ1-4; 8 bases are shared with TRBD1. With V trimmed by 3 bases and J by 2 bases, 5 bases remained unmatched. Germline V CDR1 and CDR2: LGHNA, YSLEER. The CDR3 has 16 amino acids. The CDR3 coding sequence is TGCGCCAGCAGCCATACAGGGGGGAACACTAATGAAAAACTGTTTTTT. Residues: CASSHTGGNTNEKLFF.

This clone was seen once. The genes are TRBV4-2 and TRBJ1-1; D is perhaps TRBD1 (6 bases). Germline V gives CDR1 LGHNA, CDR2 YNFKEQ. The germline V and J ends were trimmed by 5 bases and 2 bases, with 18 bases remaining between them. This CDR3 is built from 16 residues. The CDR3: CASSSGTNYRNTEAFF. DNA of the CDR3: TGTGCCAGCAGCAGCGGGACAAACTATAGAAACACTGAAGCTTTCTTT.

The chain employs TRBV15 and TRBJ1-2; tentative D call: TRBD1 (6 bases). CDR1 and CDR2 from the germline V gene are LNHNV and YYDKDF (reference sequence). The CDR3 is 14 amino acids. V was shortened by 2 bases and J by 8 bases, with 15 bases between the two germline ends. The CDR3 reads CATSRKGQINGYTF. CDR3 coding DNA: TGTGCCACCAGCAGAAAGGGACAAATAAACGGCTACACCTTC.

The chain recombines TRBV6-5 with TRBJ2-7; tentative D call: TRBD2 (5 bases). V shed 6 bases and J shed 1 base, with 10 bases lying between them. Germline CDR1 is MNHEY and CDR2 is SVGAGI. The CDR3 has 13 residues. CDR3 residues: CASREAISYEQYF. In DNA, the CDR3 is TGTGCCAGCAGGGAGGCTATTTCCTACGAGCAGTACTTC.

The V gene is TRBV5-6, the J gene TRBJ2-1; D perhaps matches TRBD2 (6 bases). V lost 3 bases and J 9 bases, leaving 13 bases between the germline ends. Germline V gives CDR1 SGHDT, CDR2 YYEEEE. The CDR3 loop spans 13 amino acids. The CDR3 sequence is CASSSDTGVEQFF. As DNA, the CDR3 is TGTGCCAGCAGCTCCGATACGGGGGTTGAGCAGTTCTTC.

The chain uses TRBV2 and TRBJ2-7; D might be TRBD2 (6 bases). V was shortened by 7 bases and J by 4 bases, with 11 bases between the two germline ends. Germline V CDR1 and CDR2: SNHLY, FYNNEI. The CDR3 runs to 12 residues. The CDR3 DNA reads as TGTGCCAGCACCCGGGAGTCGTACGAGCAGTACTTC. It yields the protein CASTRESYEQYF.

The genes are TRBV14 and TRBJ1-6, with 11 nucleotides matching TRBD1. J gave up 9 bases and V 1 base, and 17 bases lay outside the gene matches. Germline V gene lookup returns CDR1 SGHDN and CDR2 FVKESK. The CDR3 contains 20 residues. DNA for the CDR3: TGTGCCAGCAGCCAAGGGATTTACGGACAGGGGGCGAGTAGTAGTTCACCCCTCCACTTT. This sequence encodes CASSQGIYGQGASSSSPLHF.

The chain links TRBV24-1 to TRBJ1-1; a weak D match, TRBD1 (6 bases). The CDR3 is 14 amino acids. Trimming left V 7 bases short and J 4 bases short, with 15 bases between. The V gene's germline CDR1 is KGHDR and CDR2 SFDVKD. CDR3 bases: TGTGCCACCAGCGATAAGGGGGTGGGCACTGAAGCTTTCTTT. Amino acid sequence: CATSDKGVGTEAFF.

This clone has a handful of counts. This sequence joins TRBV7-9 and TRBJ1-6, with TRBD1 identical over 11 bases. Losses at the gene ends were 4 bases for V and 8 bases for J; bases not matched to a gene: 7. The CDR3 runs to 16 residues. Germline V gives CDR1 SEHNR, CDR2 FQNEAQ (reference sequence). CDR3 sequence reads: CASSSGDRGNDSPLHF. The DNA of the CDR3 is TGTGCCAGCAGCTCAGGGGACAGGGGGAATGATTCACCCCTCCACTTT.

The chain carries TRBV5-1 and TRBJ1-2; perhaps TRBD1 as D (5 bases). The CDR3 runs 14 residues. Trimming pared 8 bases from V and 1 base from J, leaving 15 bases between. Germline loops: CDR1 SGHRS, CDR2 YFSETQ. The DNA for the CDR3 is TGCGCCAGGGTCCAGGGTAATGGTAACTATGGCTACACCTTC. It specifies CARVQGNGNYGYTF.

This rearrangement joins TRBV5-1 to TRBJ1-1; 10 bases match TRBD1. With V trimmed by 5 bases and J by 6 bases, 13 bases remained unmatched. The germline CDR1 and CDR2 sequences are SGHRS and YFSETQ. The CDR3 is 16 residues long. The CDR3 sequence is CASSGTGALSGPEAFF. The CDR3 DNA follows: TGCGCCAGCAGTGGGACAGGGGCCCTCTCGGGCCCTGAAGCTTTCTTT.

This chain joins TRBV5-4 and TRBJ1-2, with D possibly being TRBD1 (5 bases). CDR3 length: 14 residues. The germline V gene encodes CDR1 SGHNT and CDR2 YYREEE (reference sequence). V was pared by 0 bases and J by 4 bases, with 10 bases between. CDR3 sequence reads: CASSLEQGGYGYTF. The CDR3, as DNA: TGTGCCAGCAGCTTGGAGCAGGGCGGCTATGGCTACACCTTC.

This clone was observed a few times. The CDR3 sequence is CAWWFREKLFF. The CDR3 bases are TGTGCCTGGTGGTTCCGGGAAAAACTGTTTTTT. The chain links TRBV30 to TRBJ1-4; D remains unclear. Germline V gives CDR1 GTSNPN, CDR2 SVGIG (reference sequence). Trimming pared 5 bases from V and 8 bases from J, leaving 9 bases between. The CDR3 is 11 amino acids.

This clone appeared a few times. This chain joins TRBV7-9 and TRBJ1-2; 7 bases are a match to TRBD1. The ends lost 5 bases at V and 8 bases at J; junction bases unmatched: 8. The CDR3 totals 13 residues. CDR1 and CDR2 from the germline V gene are SEHNR and FQNEAQ (reference sequence). The CDR3 DNA is TGTGCCAGCAGCCGTAGGGGGCGCCTGGGCTACACCTTC. This encodes CASSRRGRLGYTF.

The CDR3 DNA reads as TGTGCCAGCAGCCCCGCCGGGACAGCGAACACCGGGGAGCTGTTTTTT. Encoded protein: CASSPAGTANTGELFF. The chain joins TRBV5-4 to TRBJ2-2; 7 nucleotides agree with TRBD1. Germline CDR1 and CDR2: SGHNT and YYREEE (reference sequence). Trimming took 4 bases from V and 0 from J; bases not matched to a gene: 6. CDR3 size: 16 residues.

The V and J genes are TRBV7-6 and TRBJ1-5; D is perhaps TRBD1 (5 bases). This CDR3 comprises 16 residues. The V gene's germline CDR1 is SGHVS and CDR2 FNYEAQ. Trimming pared 5 bases from V and 11 bases from J, leaving 25 bases between. The CDR3 DNA sequence: TGTGCCAGCAGCAAGTCCCGGGACTTTGATCTCAGTTCCCAGCATTTT. This gives the protein CASSKSRDFDLSSQHF.

CDR3 region: CASSQGLPPYNEQFF. The CDR3 DNA reads TGCGCCAGCAGCCAAGGACTACCCCCCTACAATGAGCAGTTCTTC. V gene TRBV4-3 combines with J gene TRBJ2-1; tentatively, D is TRBD2 (5 bases). The CDR3 spans 15 residues. V was pared by 1 base and J by 2 bases, with 9 bases between. Germline values: CDR1 LGHNA, CDR2 YSLEER.

The chain has TRBV9 and TRBJ2-2; the match to TRBD1 covers 12 bases. The CDR3 consists of 15 residues. Germline CDR1 reads SGDLS; CDR2 reads YYNGEE. J gave up 6 bases and V 5 bases, and 5 bases lay outside the gene matches. CDR3 protein: CASRGQGAWPGELFF. In DNA form, the CDR3 reads TGTGCCAGCAGGGGACAGGGGGCATGGCCCGGGGAGCTGTTTTTT.